The 31 T cell receptor beta chains below were found in one sample sequenced in a study of blood T cell repertoires in COVID-19. TCRdb keeps only in-frame clones here, not all; method: immunoSEQ multiplex PCR. The sample shows approximately 150,000 clones, roughly 84% of them seen only once. The specimen was peripheral blood. These receptors all stem from a man aged 30 to 39 with COVID-19, enrolled during active disease.

V and J are TRBV7-9 and TRBJ2-1; TRBD2 might be the D (5 bases). V lost 5 bases to trimming and J lost 5 bases, with 22 bases between them. The CDR3 contains 17 residues. Per the germline V gene, CDR1 is SEHNR and CDR2 is FQNEAQ (reference sequence). CDR3 protein: CASSHRGKGLINNEQFF. CDR3 in DNA: TGTGCCAGCAGCCACCGGGGAAAAGGCCTTATAAACAATGAGCAGTTCTTC.

V is TRBV13 and J is TRBJ2-1, with 11 bases fitting TRBD2. With V trimmed by 5 bases and J by 4 bases, 7 bases remained unmatched. The CDR3 covers 16 residues. The V gene's germline CDR1 is PRHDT and CDR2 FYEKMQ (reference sequence). CDR3 protein: CASSPSGTSGYNEQFF. The CDR3 bases are TGTGCCAGCAGCCCATCTGGGACTAGCGGTTACAATGAGCAGTTCTTC. Looking up the rest from reference TRBV13 and TRBJ2-1 gives the full variable domain: AAGVIQSPRHLIKEKRETATLKCYPIPRHDTVYWYQQGPGQDPQFLISFYEKMQSDKGSIPDRFSAQQFSDYHSELNMSSLELGDSALYFCASSPSGTSGYNEQFFGPGTRLTVL.

The chain recombines TRBV7-3 with TRBJ2-7, with D perhaps matching TRBD1 (6 bases). Trimming pared 8 bases from V and 1 base from J, leaving 15 bases between. The CDR3 sequence is 14 residues long. Per the germline V gene, CDR1 is SGHTA and CDR2 is FQGTGA. CDR3 in DNA: TGTGCCAGCGGTTACGGACAGCCATCCTACGAGCAGTACTTC. This translates into CASGYGQPSYEQYF.

The chain has TRBV10-2 and TRBJ1-1; D is possibly TRBD1 (6 bases). Deletions cut 11 bases from V and 4 bases from J, with 20 bases between. The CDR3 spans 14 residues. CDR1 and CDR2 (germline): WSHSY, SAAADI. CDR3: CAVQLGARGTEAFF. Written as DNA, the CDR3 is TGCGCCGTTCAGCTGGGGGCCCGCGGCACTGAAGCTTTCTTT.

In its sample, this clone was seen once. The chain links TRBV5-4 to TRBJ2-2; possibly TRBD1 for D (6 bases). The CDR3 runs 15 residues. Deletions cut 2 bases from V and 2 bases from J, with 10 bases between. Germline CDR1 is SGHNT and CDR2 is YYREEE (reference sequence). The CDR3 loop is CASSFSGTNTGELFF. The CDR3 nucleotides read TGTGCCAGCAGCTTTTCGGGGACAAACACCGGGGAGCTGTTTTTT.

This chain joins TRBV9 and TRBJ2-1; 11 nucleotides line up with TRBD2. Losses at the gene ends were 2 bases for V and 6 bases for J; bases not matched to a gene: 4. The CDR3 length is 15 residues. Germline V lookup: CDR1 SGDLS, CDR2 YYNGEE. CDR3 sequence reads: CASSVSGRGGNEQFF. CDR3 coding DNA: TGTGCCAGCAGCGTTAGCGGGAGGGGGGGCAATGAGCAGTTCTTC.

This chain connects TRBV4-1 to TRBJ1-6; D remains unclear. Looked up from germline, CDR1 is MGHRA and CDR2 is YSYEKL. CDR3 length: 15 amino acids. V dropped 4 bases and J dropped 8 bases, with 15 bases sitting between them. In nucleotides, the CDR3 is TGCGCCAGCAGCCGAGGGCCAATCCCGGATTCACCCCTCCACTTT. Protein product: CASSRGPIPDSPLHF.

The V and J genes are TRBV28 and TRBJ1-1; D uncertain. Germline loops: CDR1 MDHEN, CDR2 SYDVKM. There are 12 residues in the CDR3. V lost 8 bases and J 10 bases, leaving 17 bases between the germline ends. The DNA of the CDR3 is TGTGCCAGCTACCTTCCCATGCGGGGAGCTTTCTTT. As protein: CASYLPMRGAFF.

The V and J genes are TRBV3-1 (or the pseudogene TRBV3-2) and TRBJ2-5; no definite D call. Germline-derived CDR1 and CDR2 are LGHDT and YNNKEL (reference sequence). V gave up 4 bases and J gave up 4 bases, with 4 bases separating them. The CDR3 covers 11 residues. DNA for the CDR3: TGTGCCAGCAGCCGAGGAGAGACCCAGTACTTC. This gives the protein CASSRGETQYF.

The chain employs TRBV29-1 and TRBJ1-1; D not certain. There are 13 residues in the CDR3. Germline CDR1 and CDR2: SQVTM and ANQGSEA. V lost 5 bases and J lost 6, with 16 bases in between. In DNA form, the CDR3 reads TGCAGCGTTTTTTGGGCTGTGAGGGCTGAAGCTTTCTTT. Its protein is CSVFWAVRAEAFF.

The rearrangement joins TRBV4-3 to TRBJ2-2, with a tentative D call TRBD1 (5 bases). V was cut by 5 bases and J by 1 base, with 8 bases left in between. Germline CDR1 LGHNA, CDR2 YSLEER. This CDR3 comprises 14 residues. The CDR3 spells CASSEQENTGELFF. Written as DNA, the CDR3 is TGCGCCAGCAGCGAACAGGAGAACACCGGGGAGCTGTTTTTT.

V is TRBV15 and J is TRBJ2-3, with a tentative D call TRBD1 (5 bases). This CDR3 has 15 amino acids. With 0 bases removed from V and 2 bases from J, the gap between germline ends came to 9 bases. Germline V gene data show CDR1 as LNHNV and CDR2 as YYDKDF (reference sequence). CDR3 sequence: CATSRDGANTDTQYF. Here the CDR3 DNA reads TGTGCCACCAGCAGAGATGGGGCTAACACAGATACGCAGTATTTT.

This rearrangement joins TRBV7-9 to TRBJ2-7; D is perhaps TRBD1 (6 bases). The V gene's germline CDR1 is SEHNR and CDR2 FQNEAQ (reference sequence). V lost 5 bases to trimming and J lost 3 bases, with 17 bases between them. The CDR3 runs to 15 residues. CDR3 amino acids: CASSRPGTRGYEQYF. CDR3 DNA sequence: TGTGCCAGCAGCCGACCCGGGACACGGGGCTACGAGCAGTACTTC.

V and J are TRBV28 and TRBJ1-5, with D possibly being TRBD1 (5 bases). The CDR3 contains 12 residues. CDR1 MDHEN and CDR2 SYDVKM come from the germline V gene. Trimming removed 6 bases from V and 7 bases from J, with 10 bases in between. This CDR3 reads CASRTTAQPQHF. CDR3 sequence (DNA): TGTGCCAGCAGGACGACAGCACAGCCCCAGCATTTT. Supplemented by reference TRBV28 and TRBJ1-5, the full variable domain reads DVKVTQSSRYLVKRTGEKVFLECVQDMDHENMFWYRQDPGLGLRLIYFSYDVKMKEKGDIPEGYSVSREKKERFSLILESASTNQTSMYLCASRTTAQPQHFGDGTRLSIL.

This clone was counted a few times. V usage is TRBV6-5 and J usage is TRBJ1-1, with a tentative D call TRBD1 (6 bases). The germline gives CDR1 MNHEY, CDR2 SVGAGI. This CDR3 is 11 amino acids long. V was cut by 3 bases and J by 8 bases, with 7 bases left in between. This CDR3 is CASSYGQEAFF. DNA for the CDR3: TGTGCCAGCAGTTATGGACAGGAAGCTTTCTTT.

In its sample, this clone was seen once. The chain links TRBV19 to TRBJ2-7, with D tentatively TRBD2 (6 bases). Germline V CDR1 and CDR2: LNHDA, SQIVND (reference sequence). The CDR3 extends over 13 amino acids. V dropped 3 bases and J dropped 11 bases, with 17 bases sitting between them. The CDR3 here is CASSMRGGSSKYF. The CDR3 region has the DNA TGTGCCAGTAGTATGCGGGGCGGATCCAGCAAGTACTTC.

The chain's CDR3 is CASSRDSREKLFF. In DNA, the CDR3 is TGTGCCAGCTCACGCGACAGCCGAGAAAAACTGTTTTTT. This chain joins TRBV18 and TRBJ1-4; TRBD1 is a possible D gene (5 bases). Germline V gene data show CDR1 as KGHSH and CDR2 as LQKENI. The CDR3 is 13 amino acids. Between the trimmed V and J ends, which lost 4 bases and 8 bases, there was a span of 11 bases.

About this clone itself: The same CDR3 can be traced to other DNA sequences in this sample. The chain has TRBV3-1 (or the pseudogene TRBV3-2) and TRBJ2-1, with no clear D. V gave up 0 bases and J gave up 8 bases, with 8 bases separating them. The CDR3 is 13 residues long. Looked up from germline, CDR1 is LGHDT and CDR2 is YNNKEL (reference sequence). The CDR3 spells CASSQEPRYEQFF. In nucleotides, the CDR3 is TGTGCCAGCAGCCAAGAACCGCGCTATGAGCAGTTCTTC.

The V call is TRBV3-1 (or the pseudogene TRBV3-2), the J call TRBJ2-1, with 9 bases identical to TRBD2. The CDR3 is 15 residues long. Germline CDR1 and CDR2: LGHDT and YNNKEL (reference sequence). The junction had 9 bases not matched to a gene; V was cut back by 6 bases and J by 6 bases. The CDR3 region has the DNA TGTGCCAGCAGTCCCTTAGCGGGAGTCGGCAATGAGCAGTTCTTC. This translates into CASSPLAGVGNEQFF.

This clone was observed a handful of times. The J gene is TRBJ1-5, the V gene TRBV6-2 or TRBV6-3, with D hard to call. V was cut by 2 bases and J by 0 bases, with 8 bases left in between. The CDR3 is made up of 15 amino acids. CDR1 and CDR2 (germline): MNHEY, SVGEGT. CDR3 in amino acids: CASSYVRASNQPQHF. The DNA of the CDR3 is TGTGCCAGCAGTTACGTCCGAGCTAGCAATCAGCCCCAGCATTTT.

The V gene is TRBV21-1, the J gene TRBJ1-5. TRBV21-1 is recorded as a pseudogene. The CDR3 loop spans 12 amino acids. In nucleotides, the CDR3 is TGTGCCAGTCCGAACGGGGATCAGCCCCAGCATTTT. This translates into CASPNGDQPQHF.

This chain uses TRBV19 with TRBJ1-5, with D possibly TRBD1 on 6 matching bases. Germline CDR1 reads LNHDA; CDR2 reads SQIVND (reference sequence). This CDR3 has 14 residues. Trimming pared 4 bases from V and 0 bases from J, leaving 7 bases between. This CDR3 reads CASSKTGSNQPQHF. CDR3 DNA: TGTGCCAGTAGTAAGACAGGTAGCAATCAGCCCCAGCATTTT. Together with reference TRBV19 and TRBJ1-5, the CDR3 gives the full variable domain: DGGITQSPKYLFRKEGQNVTLSCEQNLNHDAMYWYRQDPGQGLRLIYYSQIVNDFQKGDIAEGYSVSREKKESFPLTVTSAQKNPTAFYLCASSKTGSNQPQHFGDGTRLSIL.

V is TRBV25-1 and J is TRBJ1-2; TRBD1 agrees at 7 bases. With V trimmed by 5 bases and J by 5 bases, 8 bases remained unmatched. Germline V gene data show CDR1 as MGHDK and CDR2 as SYGVNS. The CDR3 covers 14 residues. CDR3 in amino acids: CASSKSGTAYGYTF. The CDR3 DNA reads TGTGCCAGCAGTAAATCCGGGACAGCTTATGGCTACACCTTC.

The CDR3 DNA follows: TGTGCCAGCAGACCACAGGGGGCTTACGAGCAGTACTTC. Its translation is CASRPQGAYEQYF. The chain couples TRBV2 to TRBJ2-7, with 9 bases fitting TRBD1. Germline CDR1 is SNHLY and CDR2 is FYNNEI. The CDR3 runs to 13 residues. The V gene end was trimmed by 6 bases and the J gene end by 4 bases; junction bases not matched to a gene: 4. Looking up the rest from reference TRBV2 and TRBJ2-7 gives the full variable domain: EPEVTQTPSHQVTQMGQEVILRCVPISNHLYFYWYRQILGQKVEFLVSFYNNEISEKSEIFDDQFSVERPDGSNFTLKIRSTKLEDSAMYFCASRPQGAYEQYFGPGTRLTVT.

The chain uses TRBV27 and TRBJ1-2; 12 bases match TRBD1. From germline, CDR1 is MNHEY and CDR2 SMNVEV (reference sequence). This CDR3 region has 18 residues. V shed 3 bases, J shed 8 bases, and the junction held 16 bases outside the gene matches. This CDR3 is CASSLVFPPGQGAQGYTF. In DNA form, the CDR3 reads TGTGCCAGCAGTTTGGTCTTTCCCCCGGGACAGGGGGCGCAGGGCTACACCTTC.

This chain links TRBV2 with TRBJ2-5; no definite D call. This CDR3 contains 11 residues. CDR1 SNHLY and CDR2 FYNNEI come from the germline V gene. Trimming stripped 8 bases from V and 0 bases from J, with 4 bases between. The CDR3 here is CASRDQETQYF. In DNA, the CDR3 is TGTGCCAGCCGGGACCAAGAGACCCAGTACTTC.

The V and J genes are TRBV24-1 and TRBJ2-7; 8 positions agree with TRBD2. CDR1 and CDR2 from the germline V gene are KGHDR and SFDVKD. This CDR3 region has 15 residues. Trimming cost V 3 bases and J 4 bases; bases outside gene matches: 7. The CDR3 region is CATSDQSGSRYEQYF. Written as DNA, the CDR3 is TGTGCCACCAGTGATCAGAGCGGGAGTCGTTACGAGCAGTACTTC.

In this sample, this clone turned up once. The junction departs from germline at one end; a sequencing error may be responsible. CDR3 coding DNA: TGTGCCAGCAGTTTAGCGGCTAGGTCCGAGCAGTACTTC. This gives the protein CASSLAARSEQYF. The chain is built from TRBV11-1 and TRBJ2-7; perhaps TRBD2 as D (6 bases). CDR1 and CDR2 from the germline V gene are SGHAT and FQDESV (reference sequence). This CDR3 comprises 13 residues.

Turning to this clone: Different DNA sequences within this sample yield the same CDR3. V is TRBV5-1 and J is TRBJ1-1; unclear D gene. This CDR3 comprises 13 residues. The V gene's germline CDR1 is SGHRS and CDR2 YFSETQ. The V and J ends lost 4 bases and 2 bases respectively, with 9 bases between them. CDR3: CASSLGSNTEAFF. CDR3 nucleotide sequence: TGCGCCAGCAGCCTCGGGAGTAACACTGAAGCTTTCTTT.

This chain's CDR3 is CASGGGTVNEKLFF. CDR3 nucleotide sequence: TGTGCCAGCGGCGGCGGGACAGTTAATGAAAAACTGTTTTTT. The rearrangement uses TRBV28 and TRBJ1-4; TRBD1 agrees at 7 bases. The CDR3 loop spans 14 amino acids. CDR1 and CDR2 from the germline V gene are MDHEN and SYDVKM. V shed 8 bases, J shed 4 bases, and the junction held 7 bases outside the gene matches. Looking up the rest from reference TRBV28 and TRBJ1-4 gives the full variable domain: DVKVTQSSRYLVKRTGEKVFLECVQDMDHENMFWYRQDPGLGLRLIYFSYDVKMKEKGDIPEGYSVSREKKERFSLILESASTNQTSMYLCASGGGTVNEKLFFGSGTQLSVL.

This chain connects TRBV3-1 (or the pseudogene TRBV3-2) to TRBJ2-5; 10 nucleotides line up with TRBD2. Germline CDR1 and CDR2: LGHDT and YNNKEL (reference sequence). This CDR3 has 16 amino acids. Germline trimming cut 0 bases from V and 3 bases from J; bases unmatched to any gene: 4. The CDR3 protein is CASSQDRGLAEETQYF. The CDR3 nucleotides read TGTGCCAGCAGCCAAGATCGCGGACTAGCGGAAGAGACCCAGTACTTC.